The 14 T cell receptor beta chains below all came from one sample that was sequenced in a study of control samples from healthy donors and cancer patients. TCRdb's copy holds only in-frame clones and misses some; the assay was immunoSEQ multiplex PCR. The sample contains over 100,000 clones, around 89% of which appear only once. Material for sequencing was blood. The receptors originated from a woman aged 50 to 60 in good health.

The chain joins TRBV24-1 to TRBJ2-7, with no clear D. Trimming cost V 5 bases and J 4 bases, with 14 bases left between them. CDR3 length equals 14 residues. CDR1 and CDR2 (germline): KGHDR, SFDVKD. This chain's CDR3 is CATSGKGRLYEQYF. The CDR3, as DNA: TGTGCCACCAGTGGTAAGGGCAGATTATACGAGCAGTACTTC.

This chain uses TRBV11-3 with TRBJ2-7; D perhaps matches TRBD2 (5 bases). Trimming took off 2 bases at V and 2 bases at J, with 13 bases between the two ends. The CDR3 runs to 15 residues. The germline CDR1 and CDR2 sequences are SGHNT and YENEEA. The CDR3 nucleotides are TGTGCCAGCAGCTTAAATTTCAAGGGAGCCTACGAGCAGTACTTC. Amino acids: CASSLNFKGAYEQYF.

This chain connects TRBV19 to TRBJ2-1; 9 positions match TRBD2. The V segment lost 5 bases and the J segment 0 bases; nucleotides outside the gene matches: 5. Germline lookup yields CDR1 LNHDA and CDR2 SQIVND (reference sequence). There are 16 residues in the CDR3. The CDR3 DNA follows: TGTGCCAGTAGTCCCCTTAGCGGGAGCTCCTACAATGAGCAGTTCTTC. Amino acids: CASSPLSGSSYNEQFF.

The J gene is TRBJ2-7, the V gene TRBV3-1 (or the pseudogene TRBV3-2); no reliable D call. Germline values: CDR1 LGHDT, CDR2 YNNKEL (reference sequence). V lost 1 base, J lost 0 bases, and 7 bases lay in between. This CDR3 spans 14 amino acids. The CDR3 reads CASSQVFTSYEQYF. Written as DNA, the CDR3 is TGTGCCAGCAGCCAAGTATTCACCTCCTACGAGCAGTACTTC.

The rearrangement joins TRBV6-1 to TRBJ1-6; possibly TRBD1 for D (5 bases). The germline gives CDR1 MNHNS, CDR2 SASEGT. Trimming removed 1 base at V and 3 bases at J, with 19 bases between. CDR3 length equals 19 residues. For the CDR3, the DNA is TGTGCCAGCAGTGAAGTCCCGCAGGGCAGACTGTTCTATAATTCACCCCTCCACTTT. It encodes CASSEVPQGRLFYNSPLHF.

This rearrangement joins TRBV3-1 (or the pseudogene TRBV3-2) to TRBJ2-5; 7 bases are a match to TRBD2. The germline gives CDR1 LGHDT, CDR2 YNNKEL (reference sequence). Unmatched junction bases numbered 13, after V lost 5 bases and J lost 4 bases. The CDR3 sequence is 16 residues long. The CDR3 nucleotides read TGTGCCAGCAGCAAGGGCGGCGGGGGAAGGGGAGAGACCCAGTACTTC. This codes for CASSKGGGGRGETQYF.

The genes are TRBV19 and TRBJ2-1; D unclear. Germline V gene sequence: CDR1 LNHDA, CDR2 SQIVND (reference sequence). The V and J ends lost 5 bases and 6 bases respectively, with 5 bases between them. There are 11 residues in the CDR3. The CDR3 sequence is CASSLSNEQFF. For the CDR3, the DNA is TGTGCCAGTAGTTTAAGCAATGAGCAGTTCTTC.

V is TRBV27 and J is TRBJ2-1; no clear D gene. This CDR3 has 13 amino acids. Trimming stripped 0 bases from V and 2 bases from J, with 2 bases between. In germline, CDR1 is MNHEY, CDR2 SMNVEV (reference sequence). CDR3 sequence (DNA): TGTGCCAGCAGTTTATCTGCCTACAATGAGCAGTTCTTC. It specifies CASSLSAYNEQFF.

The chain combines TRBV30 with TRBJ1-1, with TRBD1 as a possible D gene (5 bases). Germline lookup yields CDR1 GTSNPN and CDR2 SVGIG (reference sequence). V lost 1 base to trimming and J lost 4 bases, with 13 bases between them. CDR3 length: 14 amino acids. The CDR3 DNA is TGTGCCTGGAGTGAGGGACTTGGGGTCACTGAAGCTTTCTTT. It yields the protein CAWSEGLGVTEAFF.

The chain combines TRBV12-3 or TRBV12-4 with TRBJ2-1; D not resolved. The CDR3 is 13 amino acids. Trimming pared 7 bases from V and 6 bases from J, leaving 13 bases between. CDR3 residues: CASTPTRINEQFF. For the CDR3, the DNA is TGTGCCAGCACCCCGACCCGGATCAATGAGCAGTTCTTC.

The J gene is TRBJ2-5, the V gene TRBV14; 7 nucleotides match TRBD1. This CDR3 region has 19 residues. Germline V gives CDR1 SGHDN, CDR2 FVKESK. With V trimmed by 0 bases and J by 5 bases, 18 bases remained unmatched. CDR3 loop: CASSQEGSFSGGTHETQYF. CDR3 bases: TGTGCCAGCAGCCAAGAAGGTTCCTTCTCAGGGGGTACCCACGAGACCCAGTACTTC.

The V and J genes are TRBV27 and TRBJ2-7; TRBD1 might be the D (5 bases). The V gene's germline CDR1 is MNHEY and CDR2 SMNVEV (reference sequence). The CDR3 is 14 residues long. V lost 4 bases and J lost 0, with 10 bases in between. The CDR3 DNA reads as TGTGCCAGCAGTTACAGGACCTCCTCCTACGAGCAGTACTTC. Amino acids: CASSYRTSSYEQYF.

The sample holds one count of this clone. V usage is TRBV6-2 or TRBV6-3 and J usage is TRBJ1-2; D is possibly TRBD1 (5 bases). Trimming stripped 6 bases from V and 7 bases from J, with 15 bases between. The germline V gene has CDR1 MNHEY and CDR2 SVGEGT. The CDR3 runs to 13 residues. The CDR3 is CASSIGRQGGYTF. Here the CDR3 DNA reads TGTGCCAGCAGCATCGGGAGGCAGGGTGGCTACACCTTC.

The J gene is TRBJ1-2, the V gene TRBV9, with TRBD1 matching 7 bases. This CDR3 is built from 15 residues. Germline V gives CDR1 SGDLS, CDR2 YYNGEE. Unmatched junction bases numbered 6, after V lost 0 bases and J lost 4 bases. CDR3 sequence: CASSVAPGGTYGYTF. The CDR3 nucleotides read TGTGCCAGCAGCGTAGCTCCAGGGGGGACCTATGGCTACACCTTC.